This T cell receptor beta chain was obtained from a study of blood T cell repertoires in COVID-19. In the study overall: The analysed material was cDNA or gDNA that came from T cells, B-cell-depleted T cells, or PBMCs.

The V gene end was trimmed by 5 bases and the J gene end by 7 bases; junction bases not matched to a gene: 5. Germline CDR1 LGHNT, CDR2 FRNRAP. CDR3 length: 13 amino acids. The data were produced by immunoSEQ multiplex PCR, yet TCRdb's version contains in-frame clones alone and is incomplete. This table has approximately 200,000 clones, roughly nine tenths appearing once. The source of this sequence is a man between 35 and 55 years old with active or convalescent COVID-19. The chain links TRBV12-5 to TRBJ2-3, with 8 bases that match TRBD1. Specimen: peripheral blood. In nucleotides, the CDR3 is TGTGCTAGTGGTCCGGGGACAGGTCATACGCAGTATTTT. Translated: CASGPGTGHTQYF.